The 26 T cell receptor beta chains presented below share a single source sample, sequenced in a study of blood T cell repertoires in COVID-19. The assay was immunoSEQ multiplex PCR, and TCRdb's table has in-frame clones only and misses some. The table lists over 400,000 clones, 86% of them singletons. The specimen sequenced was peripheral blood. Receptors were obtained from a woman between 25 and 40 years old with active or convalescent COVID-19.

This chain connects TRBV11-2 to TRBJ2-1; 8 bases fit TRBD1. Losses at the gene ends were 1 base for V and 4 bases for J; bases not matched to a gene: 6. CDR1 is SGHAT, CDR2 FQNNGV, per germline. The CDR3 length is 16 residues. The CDR3 sequence: CASSLVGQGGYNEQFF. CDR3 coding DNA: TGTGCCAGCAGCTTAGTCGGACAGGGAGGATACAATGAGCAGTTCTTC.

This sequence joins TRBV6-5 and TRBJ1-1, with TRBD1 as a possible D gene (6 bases). The CDR3 runs to 14 residues. Trimming shortened V by 2 bases and J by 0 bases, and 7 bases separated the two germline ends. Germline V gene data show CDR1 as MNHEY and CDR2 as SVGAGI. The DNA for the CDR3 is TGTGCCAGCAGTTACGGGGGCGTGAACACTGAAGCTTTCTTT. Amino acids: CASSYGGVNTEAFF.

This clone has more than one count but fewer than ten. The rearrangement links TRBV6-5 to TRBJ1-2; TRBD1 aligns across 10 bases. Trimming at V came to 6 bases and at J to 0 bases, leaving 4 bases not matched to a gene. Looked up from germline, CDR1 is MNHEY and CDR2 is SVGAGI. This CDR3 spans 15 amino acids. The CDR3 region has the DNA TGTGCCAGCAGCCGGGACAGGGGAGCTAACTATGGCTACACCTTC. Its translation: CASSRDRGANYGYTF.

The chain is built from TRBV3-1 (or the pseudogene TRBV3-2) and TRBJ2-7, with D uncertain. Trimming removed 4 bases at V and 2 bases at J, with 12 bases between. In germline, CDR1 is LGHDT, CDR2 YNNKEL (reference sequence). The CDR3 loop spans 14 amino acids. CDR3 residues: CASSRGSIPYEQYF. CDR3 DNA: TGTGCCAGCAGCCGCGGTTCGATCCCCTACGAGCAGTACTTC.

CDR3: CASGLAGGINEQFF. CDR3 nucleotides: TGTGCTAGTGGTTTGGCAGGGGGCATCAATGAGCAGTTCTTC. V is TRBV12-5 and J is TRBJ2-1, with 8 bases aligning to TRBD1. Trimming cost V 1 base and J 6 bases; bases outside gene matches: 2. The CDR3 loop spans 14 amino acids. The germline V gene has CDR1 LGHNT and CDR2 FRNRAP.

This clone has more than one count but fewer than ten. The chain uses TRBV5-4 and TRBJ2-1, with 7 bases that match TRBD2. This CDR3 has 13 residues. V lost 1 base, J lost 9 bases, and 4 bases stayed unmatched. Germline values: CDR1 SGHNT, CDR2 YYREEE (reference sequence). CDR3 sequence reads: CASSLTSAVEQFF. The DNA of the CDR3 is TGTGCCAGCAGCTTGACTAGCGCGGTTGAGCAGTTCTTC.

The chain links TRBV27 to TRBJ1-2; 11 bases are a match to TRBD1. The V and J ends lost 5 bases and 6 bases, in that order; junction bases with no gene match: 14. Germline loops: CDR1 MNHEY, CDR2 SMNVEV (reference sequence). CDR3 length equals 17 residues. CDR3 loop: CASSLRDRGKERDGYTF. DNA for the CDR3: TGTGCCAGCAGTCTCCGGGACAGGGGGAAGGAGAGGGATGGCTACACCTTC.

This chain joins TRBV11-2 and TRBJ2-7; 7 bases fit TRBD2. Per the germline V gene, CDR1 is SGHAT and CDR2 is FQNNGV. The length of the CDR3 is 16 residues. Unmatched junction bases numbered 8, after V lost 1 base and J lost 2 bases. CDR3 protein: CASSLVGGGRTYEQYF. CDR3 nucleotides: TGTGCCAGCAGCTTAGTTGGCGGGGGACGAACCTACGAGCAGTACTTC.

This chain links TRBV27 with TRBJ1-2; perhaps TRBD1 as D (6 bases). Trimming cost V 3 bases and J 8 bases, with 10 bases left between them. There are 12 residues in the CDR3. The V gene's germline CDR1 is MNHEY and CDR2 SMNVEV (reference sequence). The CDR3 region is CASSFTGRGYTF. The CDR3 DNA follows: TGTGCCAGCAGTTTTACAGGGAGAGGCTACACCTTC.

The V gene is TRBV18, the J gene TRBJ1-5; D unresolved. The CDR3 length is 15 residues. V was shortened by 3 bases and J by 9 bases, with 18 bases between the two germline ends. The germline CDR1 and CDR2 sequences are KGHSH and LQKENI. The CDR3 DNA reads as TGTGCCAGCTCACCTCTCGGTTTCAAAGAACGGCCCCAGCATTTT. Its protein product is CASSPLGFKERPQHF. Combining the CDR3 with reference TRBV18 and TRBJ1-5 gives the whole variable domain NAGVMQNPRHLVRRRGQEARLRCSPMKGHSHVYWYRQLPEEGLKFMVYLQKENIIDESGMPKERFSAEFPKEGPSILRIQQVVRGDSAAYFCASSPLGFKERPQHFGDGTRLSIL.

The gene calls are TRBV12-3 or TRBV12-4 and TRBJ1-2; TRBD1 matches 7 bases. This CDR3 has 13 residues. Trimming at V came to 5 bases and at J to 3 bases, leaving 3 bases not matched to a gene. The CDR3 coding sequence is TGTGCCAGCAGTCGGGACAGCCACTATGGCTACACCTTC. This translates into CASSRDSHYGYTF.

The CDR3 DNA follows: TGCAGCGCCCGGGTCGCTAGCTTCGCCTACAATGAGCAGTTCTTC. Protein product: CSARVASFAYNEQFF. This rearrangement joins TRBV29-1 to TRBJ2-1, with D maybe TRBD2 (5 bases). The CDR3 is 15 amino acids. Germline V lookup: CDR1 SQVTM, CDR2 ANQGSEA. V lost 7 bases and J lost 2, with 18 bases in between.

About this clone itself: Its ends do not fully match the called genes, so a read error is possible. The chain couples TRBV2 to TRBJ1-1, with D maybe TRBD1 (5 bases). Per germline, CDR1 SNHLY and CDR2 FYNNEI. This CDR3 comprises 14 residues. The chain's CDR3 is CASSEDSLNTEAFF. The CDR3 region has the DNA TGTGCCAGCAGCGAAGACAGCTTGAACACTGAAGCTTTCTTT.

The J gene is TRBJ1-5, the V gene TRBV19; D perhaps matches TRBD1 (6 bases). The CDR3 extends over 12 amino acids. V was pared by 7 bases and J by 6 bases, with 10 bases between. The V gene's germline CDR1 is LNHDA and CDR2 SQIVND (reference sequence). CDR3 coding DNA: TGTGCCAGTACCACAGGGATTCAGCCCCAGCATTTT. Encoded protein: CASTTGIQPQHF.

The chain combines TRBV2 with TRBJ2-1, with a possible D match to TRBD2 (5 bases). Germline V CDR1 and CDR2: SNHLY, FYNNEI. This CDR3 comprises 15 residues. Trimming left V 11 bases short and J 6 bases short, with 23 bases between. This chain's CDR3 is CAGTPFPEETNEQFF. In DNA, the CDR3 is TGTGCCGGTACTCCCTTTCCGGAGGAAACCAATGAGCAGTTCTTC.

The chain joins TRBV3-1 (or the pseudogene TRBV3-2) to TRBJ2-2, with 9 bases identical to TRBD1. CDR3 length equals 18 residues. V lost 0 bases, J lost 6 bases, and 11 bases stayed unmatched. Germline CDR1 and CDR2: LGHDT and YNNKEL (reference sequence). Written as DNA, the CDR3 is TGTGCCAGCAGCCAAGAGGGGACAGGGCTTTTGAGATCCGGGGAGCTGTTTTTT. Translation: CASSQEGTGLLRSGELFF.

The chain employs TRBV4-2 and TRBJ1-5; a possible D gene is TRBD1 (6 bases). From germline, CDR1 is LGHNA and CDR2 YNFKEQ. There are 16 residues in the CDR3. Trimming removed 0 bases at V and 2 bases at J, with 11 bases between. CDR3 amino acids: CASSQDWAGGNQPQHF. The CDR3 DNA is TGTGCCAGCAGCCAAGATTGGGCAGGGGGCAATCAGCCCCAGCATTTT.

This sequence joins TRBV3-1 (or the pseudogene TRBV3-2) and TRBJ2-7, with 10 nucleotides matching TRBD2. The V gene's germline CDR1 is LGHDT and CDR2 YNNKEL (reference sequence). The CDR3 has 14 amino acids. V was clipped by 2 bases and J by 4 bases; unmatched bases: 2. CDR3 DNA: TGTGCCAGCAGCCAACCTAGCGGGAGTTACGAGCAGTACTTC. Its translation: CASSQPSGSYEQYF.

This clone turned up a few times. The chain combines TRBV6-5 with TRBJ2-7, with 8 bases lining up with TRBD1. The germline V gene encodes CDR1 MNHEY and CDR2 SVGAGI. The CDR3 sequence is 14 residues long. Trimming cost V 8 bases and J 2 bases; bases outside gene matches: 8. The CDR3 sequence: CASQGQEGPYEQYF. DNA for the CDR3: TGTGCCAGCCAGGGACAGGAGGGTCCCTACGAGCAGTACTTC.

This chain joins TRBV29-1 and TRBJ1-2, with D perhaps TRBD1 (5 bases). Germline V CDR1 and CDR2: SQVTM, ANQGSEA. CDR3 length: 15 amino acids. V shed 1 base and J shed 6 bases, with 18 bases lying between them. CDR3 coding DNA: TGCAGCGTTGAAGGGCTGGGGGTGGAGGGGAATGGCTACACCTTC. Protein: CSVEGLGVEGNGYTF.

This clone came up once. This chain links TRBV7-9 with TRBJ1-1; TRBD1 aligns across 7 bases. The CDR3 is 15 residues long. Germline V gene sequence: CDR1 SEHNR, CDR2 FQNEAQ (reference sequence). J lost 1 base, V lost 1 base, and 3 bases had no gene match. The CDR3 DNA follows: TGTGCCAGCAGCTTAGGGGCAGGGGGGAACACTGAAGCTTTCTTT. Protein product: CASSLGAGGNTEAFF.

Only one count was recorded for this clone. The rearrangement links TRBV7-5 to TRBJ1-2; TRBD1 reflects the table's D call only, with no check against the DNA. TRBV7-5 constitutes a pseudogene. The CDR3 length is 15 residues. The CDR3 is CVRSLVEGGTGGYTF. The CDR3 bases are TGTGTCAGAAGCTTAGTCGAAGGGGGCACGGGTGGCTACACCTTC.

This sequence joins TRBV10-2 and TRBJ2-7, with TRBD2 matching 8 bases. V was clipped by 3 bases and J by 2 bases; unmatched bases: 6. Germline V gene sequence: CDR1 WSHSY, CDR2 SAAADI. The CDR3 loop spans 15 amino acids. In DNA, the CDR3 is TGCGCCAGCAGTGAAGGGGCGGGAGGCCCCTACGAGCAGTACTTC. This translates into CASSEGAGGPYEQYF.

This clone was seen repeatedly, ten times or more. The CDR3 protein is CASREDRNYGYTF. CDR3 nucleotide sequence: TGTGCCAGCAGGGAGGACAGGAACTATGGCTACACCTTC. The V gene is TRBV2, the J gene TRBJ1-2; 7 bases agree with TRBD1. V gave up 6 bases and J gave up 2 bases; unmatched junction bases: 3. Germline V CDR1 and CDR2: SNHLY, FYNNEI. This CDR3 is 13 amino acids long.

This rearrangement joins TRBV30 to TRBJ1-1, with 7 bases matching TRBD1. Germline trimming cut 4 bases from V and 0 bases from J; bases unmatched to any gene: 11. The germline V gene encodes CDR1 GTSNPN and CDR2 SVGIG (reference sequence). CDR3 size: 16 residues. DNA for the CDR3: TGTGCCTGGACAAATAAACCCGGGACAGTGAACACTGAAGCTTTCTTT. Residues: CAWTNKPGTVNTEAFF.

V usage is TRBV20-1 and J usage is TRBJ2-3, with 8 bases identical to TRBD2. Trimming cost V 3 bases and J 11 bases; bases outside gene matches: 4. This CDR3 comprises 11 residues. Looked up from germline, CDR1 is DFQATT and CDR2 is SNEGSKA (reference sequence). The CDR3 region is CSASDAGGQYF. DNA of the CDR3: TGCAGTGCTAGTGACGCGGGGGGGCAGTATTTT.